This T cell receptor beta chain was sequenced for a study of blood T cell repertoires in COVID-19. This clone was seen more than once but under ten times. Original data processing: Counts of nucleated cells, estimated from reference gene primer amplification, were obtained. Measured with immunoSEQ multiplex PCR; TCRdb has only the in-frame clones, and not every one. V and J calls and clone size are given by that table; D and trimming were obtained from the DNA. The sample includes around 50,000 clones, 86% of them seen just once. The CDR3 sequence is 15 residues long. CDR1 WNHNN and CDR2 SYGVQD come from the germline V gene (reference sequence). J gave up 2 bases and V 4 bases, and 7 bases lay outside the gene matches.

Sequences were obtained from peripheral blood. The V gene is TRBV10-1, the J gene TRBJ2-7, with 8 positions matching TRBD1. This TCR was recovered from a woman aged 55-69 years with acute or convalescent COVID-19. In DNA form, the CDR3 reads TGCGCCAGCAGTGGGTCAGGGGGCCTAGCCTACGAGCAGTACTTC. This translates into CASSGSGGLAYEQYF.